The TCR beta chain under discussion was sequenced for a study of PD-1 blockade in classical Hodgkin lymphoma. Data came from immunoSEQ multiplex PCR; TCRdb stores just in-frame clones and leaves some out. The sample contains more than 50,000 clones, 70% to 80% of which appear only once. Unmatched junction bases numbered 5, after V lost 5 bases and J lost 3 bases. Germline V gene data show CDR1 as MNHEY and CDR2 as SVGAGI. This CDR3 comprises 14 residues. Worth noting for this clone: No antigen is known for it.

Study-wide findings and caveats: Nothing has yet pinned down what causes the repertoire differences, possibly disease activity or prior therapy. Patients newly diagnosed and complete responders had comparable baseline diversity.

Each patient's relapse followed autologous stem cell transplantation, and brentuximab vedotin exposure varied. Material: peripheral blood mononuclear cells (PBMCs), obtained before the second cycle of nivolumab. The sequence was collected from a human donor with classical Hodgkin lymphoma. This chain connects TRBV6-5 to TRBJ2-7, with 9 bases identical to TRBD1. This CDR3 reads CASSHGQGYYEQYF. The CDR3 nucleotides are TGTGCCAGCAGTCACGGACAGGGGTACTACGAGCAGTACTTC.